This TCR beta chain was documented in a study of blood T cell repertoires in COVID-19. Study context: Acute-phase and convalescent COVID-19 samples originated in the United States, Italy and Spain. PBMCs, B-cell-depleted T cells, or T cells were the source of the cDNA or gDNA that made up the material.

Participant ages covered roughly 18 to 89 years across 24 US areas. The study assigned cohorts using participant-reported clinical history. The V gene's germline CDR1 is SNHLY and CDR2 FYNNEI. The CDR3 loop spans 13 amino acids. V was cut by 7 bases and J by 10 bases, with 18 bases left in between. This clone was recorded a few times. Libraries were prepared by immunoSEQ multiplex PCR; TCRdb keeps only in-frame clonotypes and omits some of them. The table includes under 200,000 clones, approximately 86% detected once. What was sequenced was PBMCs or T cells enriched from blood (not recorded which). V is TRBV2 and J is TRBJ2-3; D might be TRBD2 (5 bases). The clonotype originates from a woman aged 60 to 75 with acute COVID-19. CDR3 coding DNA: TGTGCCAGCATCCCCCAATTTTCGGACTCGCAGTATTTT. Protein: CASIPQFSDSQYF.